The entry below gives a single TCR beta chain sequence along with its context. Its antigen is still unknown. Base qualities are not recorded, but no much larger clone differs from it by a single base. The source of the sample is a study of blood T cell repertoires in COVID-19 (dated by TCRdb to about 2020). Regarding the research as a whole: Recovered participants in ImmuneRACE Cohort 3 were defined by two consecutive negative NP/OP PCR tests, clearance by a healthcare professional, or resolution of symptoms. The collaborator samples originated in the United States, Italy and Spain and spanned the acute and convalescent phases of COVID-19. The prospective study material was composed of cDNA or gDNA derived from T cells, B-cell-depleted T cells, or PBMCs. Deeply sampled blood TCRbeta repertoires from subjects exposed to, actively infected with, or recovered from COVID-19 were included in the dataset. A freely available public database, intended as a resource for researchers studying the immune response to SARS-CoV-2, is where the repertoires were released. Samples came from the ongoing ImmuneRACE study (first 160 participants) plus 1,254 subjects from 6 global collaborators. Sample metadata almost always included a de-identified subject ID, COVID-19 status, age in years and sex. Where HLA class I and class II types were available, the types were taken from metadata supplied by the sample provider, not from assay-based typing.

According to the germline V gene, CDR1 reads MNHEY and CDR2 reads SVGAGI. Trimming costs V 7 bases and J 0 bases, and their ends lie 13 bases apart. There are 15 amino acids in the CDR3, from cysteine to phenylalanine inclusive. The entry retains the CDR3 DNA only, 45 bases that are in frame from base 1. TCRbeta CDR3 regions were amplified from genomic DNA using the immunoSEQ Assay, a bias-controlled multiplex PCR. Under the source paper's analysis protocol: The number of nucleated cells in each sample was estimated by amplification of reference gene primers within the assay. To quantify the absolute abundance of each unique TCRbeta CDR3 rearrangement, sequence reads were collapsed and filtered. For each sample, productive Simpson clonality was calculated as the square root of Simpson's diversity index over productive rearrangements. The clones in this table, taken by TCRdb from immuneACCESS, are in-frame only. Not every clone is retained; where verified, under half of the shortfall comes from an unresolved V gene, and the cause of the rest is unknown. V and J calls and clone size come straight from that table; D and trimming were deduced from the DNA. The sample has approximately 150,000 clones on record, 84% of them singletons. The top ten constitute roughly 3.9% of the sample.

In the prospective study, participants were roughly 18 to 90 years old, resided in fewer than 25 geographic areas of the United States, and were enrolled through a virtual design. Cohort assignment in the prospective study relied on participant-reported clinical history from a screening survey and a study questionnaire. In the prospective study, mobile phlebotomists collected whole blood, serum and a nasopharyngeal or oropharyngeal swab from each participant. Participants in the prospective study had the option to provide additional blood draws and questionnaires over an approximately 2-month period. Prospective study blood samples were shipped either frozen or at room temperature before DNA extraction. Findings and caveats that apply to the study as a whole: Clinical and demographic metadata were provided uncurated, with the amount varying by source and participant.

The V and J genes are TRBV6-5 and TRBJ1-5, with the identity of the D gene unclear. The sample comprised PBMCs or T cells enriched from blood (not recorded which). The TCR was taken from a man between 45 and 60 years old in a cohort exposed to, infected with or recovered from COVID-19 (not recorded which). The CDR3 protein sequence reads: CASKVGEVSNQPQHF. The bases are TGTGCCAGCAAGGTCGGGGAGGTTAGCAATCAGCCCCAGCATTTT.